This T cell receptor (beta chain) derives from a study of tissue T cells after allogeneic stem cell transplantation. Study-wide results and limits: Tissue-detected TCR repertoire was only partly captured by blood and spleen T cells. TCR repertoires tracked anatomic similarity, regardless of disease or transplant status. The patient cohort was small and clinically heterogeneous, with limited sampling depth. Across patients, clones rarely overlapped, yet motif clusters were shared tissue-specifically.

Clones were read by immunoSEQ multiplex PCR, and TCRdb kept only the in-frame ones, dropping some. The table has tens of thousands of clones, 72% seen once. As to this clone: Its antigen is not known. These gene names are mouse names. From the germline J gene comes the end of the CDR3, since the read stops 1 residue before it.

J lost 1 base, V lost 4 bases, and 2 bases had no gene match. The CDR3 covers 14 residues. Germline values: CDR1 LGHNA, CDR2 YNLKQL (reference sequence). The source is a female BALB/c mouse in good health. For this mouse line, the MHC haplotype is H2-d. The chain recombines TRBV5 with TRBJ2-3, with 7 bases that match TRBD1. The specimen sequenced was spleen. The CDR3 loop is CASSPGQGAETLYF. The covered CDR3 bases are TGTGCCAGCAGCCCCGGACAGGGTGCAGAAACGCTGTAT.